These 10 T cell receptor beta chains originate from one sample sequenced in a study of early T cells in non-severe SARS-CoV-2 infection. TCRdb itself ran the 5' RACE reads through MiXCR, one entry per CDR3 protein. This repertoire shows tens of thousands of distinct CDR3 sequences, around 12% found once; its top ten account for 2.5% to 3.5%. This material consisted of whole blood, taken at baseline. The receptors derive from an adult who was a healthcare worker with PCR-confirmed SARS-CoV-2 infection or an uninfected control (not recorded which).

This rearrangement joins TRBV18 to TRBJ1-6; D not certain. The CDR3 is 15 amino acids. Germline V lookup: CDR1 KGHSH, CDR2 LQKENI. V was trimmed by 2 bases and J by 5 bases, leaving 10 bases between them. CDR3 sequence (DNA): TGTGCCAGCTCACCAGACACAGCTGATAATTCACCCCTCCACTTT. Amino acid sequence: CASSPDTADNSPLHF.

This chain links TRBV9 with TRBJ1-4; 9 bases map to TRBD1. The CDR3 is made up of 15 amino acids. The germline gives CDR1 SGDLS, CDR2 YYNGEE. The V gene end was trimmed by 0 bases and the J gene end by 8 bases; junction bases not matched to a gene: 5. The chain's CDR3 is CASSVAGTGFEKLFF. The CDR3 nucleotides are TGTGCCAGCAGCGTAGCTGGGACAGGGTTCGAAAAACTGTTTTTT.

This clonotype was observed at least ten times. CDR3 sequence (DNA): TGCAGCGTGGCGATGGGGACGGCTAAATACGACAATGAGCAGTTCTTC. It specifies CSVAMGTAKYDNEQFF. V and J are TRBV29-1 and TRBJ2-1; D assignment may be TRBD1 or TRBD2 (5 bases each). Per germline, CDR1 SQVTM and CDR2 ANQGSEA. This CDR3 spans 16 amino acids. The V end lost 6 bases, the J end lost 5 bases, and 23 bases lay between the germline ends.

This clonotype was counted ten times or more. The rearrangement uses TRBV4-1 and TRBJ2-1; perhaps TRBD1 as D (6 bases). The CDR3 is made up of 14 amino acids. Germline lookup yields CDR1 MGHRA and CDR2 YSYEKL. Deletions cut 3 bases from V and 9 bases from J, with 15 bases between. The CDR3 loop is CASSQERTAGEQFF. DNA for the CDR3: TGCGCCAGCAGCCAGGAGAGGACAGCTGGTGAGCAGTTCTTC.

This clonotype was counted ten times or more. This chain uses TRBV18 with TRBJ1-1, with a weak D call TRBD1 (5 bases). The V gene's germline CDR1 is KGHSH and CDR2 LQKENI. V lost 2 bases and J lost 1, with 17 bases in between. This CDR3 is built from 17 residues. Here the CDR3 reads CASSPSPSWTPNTEAFF. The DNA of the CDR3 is TGTGCCAGCTCACCATCCCCCTCATGGACACCGAACACTGAAGCTTTCTTT.

The CDR3 region has the DNA TGTGCCAGCAGCTTCACCTACGAGCAGTACTTC. It specifies CASSFTYEQYF. The V call is TRBV7-8, the J call TRBJ2-7; D ambiguous. V lost 3 bases and J 2 bases, leaving 2 bases between the germline ends. Germline lookup yields CDR1 SGHVS and CDR2 FQNEAQ. There are 11 residues in the CDR3.

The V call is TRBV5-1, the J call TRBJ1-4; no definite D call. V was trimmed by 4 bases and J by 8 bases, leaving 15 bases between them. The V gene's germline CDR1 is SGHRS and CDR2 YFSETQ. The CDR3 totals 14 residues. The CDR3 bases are TGCGCCAGCAGCACCGGATCTTTGGGCGAAAAACTGTTTTTT. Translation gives CASSTGSLGEKLFF.

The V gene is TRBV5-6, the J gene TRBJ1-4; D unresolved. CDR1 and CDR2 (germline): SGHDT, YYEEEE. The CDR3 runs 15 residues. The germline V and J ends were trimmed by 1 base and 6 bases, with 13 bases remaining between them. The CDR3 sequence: CASSLNWGRDEKLFF. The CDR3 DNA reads TGTGCCAGCAGCTTGAATTGGGGAAGAGATGAAAAACTGTTTTTT.

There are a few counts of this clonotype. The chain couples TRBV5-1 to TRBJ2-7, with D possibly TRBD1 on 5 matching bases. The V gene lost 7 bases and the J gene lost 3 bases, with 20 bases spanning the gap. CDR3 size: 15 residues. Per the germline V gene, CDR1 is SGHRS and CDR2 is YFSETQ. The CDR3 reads CASRRDTGTIYEQYF. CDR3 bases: TGCGCCAGCCGAAGAGATACAGGAACCATCTACGAGCAGTACTTC.

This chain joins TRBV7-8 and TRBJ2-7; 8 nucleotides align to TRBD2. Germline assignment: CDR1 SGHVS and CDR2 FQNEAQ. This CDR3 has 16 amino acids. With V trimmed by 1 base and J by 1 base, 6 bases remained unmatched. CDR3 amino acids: CASSLGLAGPSYEQYF. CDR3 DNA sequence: TGTGCCAGCAGCTTAGGGTTAGCGGGGCCGTCCTACGAGCAGTACTTC.